The 7 T cell receptor beta chains below come from one sample, sequenced in a study of CD8 T cells in ankylosing spondylitis. One entry per CDR3 protein, called by TCRdb with MiXCR from the 5' RACE reads. This table holds just over 150,000 distinct CDR3 sequences, around 20% found once. Material for sequencing was blood, either unsorted or a sorted T cell fraction (not recorded which). These receptors all stem from a male donor with ankylosing spondylitis or in good health (not recorded which).

The gene calls are TRBV12-3 or TRBV12-4 and TRBJ2-6, with D maybe TRBD1 (6 bases). The CDR3 is 14 amino acids. V dropped 11 bases and J dropped 2 bases, with 13 bases sitting between them. For the CDR3, the DNA is TGTGCCTCCCGGACAGAAGCTGGGGCCAACGTCCTGACTTTC. Translated: CASRTEAGANVLTF.

The chain carries TRBV3-1 and TRBJ2-7; D might be TRBD2 (6 bases). The germline V gene has CDR1 LGHDT and CDR2 YNNKEL (reference sequence). This CDR3 contains 13 residues. Trimming took 4 bases from V and 5 from J, leaving 12 bases between them. DNA of the CDR3: TGTGCCAGCAGCCCCGGGAGTTGGCACGAGCAGTACTTC. Translation: CASSPGSWHEQYF.

This clonotype was observed a handful of times. The CDR3 DNA reads as TGTGCCAGCAGTCCACACTACTACGAGCAGTACTTC. Amino acids: CASSPHYYEQYF. J is TRBJ2-7 and V is TRBV12-3 or TRBV12-4; no reliable D call. The CDR3 sequence is 12 residues long. V was pared by 5 bases and J by 3 bases, with 8 bases between.

The sample holds many counts of this clonotype. V gene TRBV20-1 combines with J gene TRBJ2-5; 8 nucleotides align to TRBD2. This CDR3 is built from 14 residues. CDR1 and CDR2 (germline): DFQATT, SNEGSKA (reference sequence). J lost 7 bases, V lost 6 bases, and 13 bases had no gene match. The chain's CDR3 is CSALIRTSLRTQYF. The CDR3 DNA sequence: TGCAGTGCCCTCATTAGGACTAGCTTAAGGACCCAGTACTTC.

A remark on this clonotype: One end of the junction is discordant with germline, which a read error may explain. V gene TRBV7-2 combines with J gene TRBJ2-3; a weak D match, TRBD2 (5 bases). CDR1 and CDR2 (germline): SGHTA, FQGNSA. The CDR3 runs to 14 residues. The CDR3 sequence: CANSLLGRTDTQYF. CDR3 coding DNA: TGTGCCAACAGCCTTTTAGGGAGAACAGATACGCAGTATTTT.

Only a few counts were recorded for this clonotype. V usage is TRBV27 and J usage is TRBJ1-5; no clear D. Per germline, CDR1 MNHEY and CDR2 SMNVEV (reference sequence). V lost 6 bases, J lost 3 bases, and 18 bases lay in between. The CDR3 spans 16 residues. For the CDR3, the DNA is TGTGCCAGCAGCCCCTTTGGGCTACCGGCCAATCAGCCCCAGCATTTT. Translation: CASSPFGLPANQPQHF.

This clonotype was recorded many times. The chain is built from TRBV5-5 and TRBJ2-2; D remains ambiguous. Trimming pared 0 bases from V and 0 bases from J, leaving 9 bases between. The V gene's germline CDR1 is SGHKS and CDR2 YYEKEE (reference sequence). The CDR3 runs to 16 residues. CDR3 in DNA: TGTGCCAGCAGCTTGGCGAGTACCGCGAACACCGGGGAGCTGTTTTTT. Encoded protein: CASSLASTANTGELFF. Variable domain in full (rest from reference TRBV5-5 and TRBJ2-2): DAGVTQSPTHLIKTRGQQVTLRCSPISGHKSVSWYQQVLGQGPQFIFQYYEKEERGRGNFPDRFSARQFPNYSSELNVNALLLGDSALYLCASSLASTANTGELFFGEGSRLTVL.